The 7 T cell receptor beta chains in this list originate from one sample, sequenced in a study of blood T cells in healthy people across ages. A second PCR, run for about 7 to 12 cycles, used a sample-barcoded 5' primer plus a J-beta primer mix. Each CDR3 protein is one row after TCRdb ran MiXCR on the 5' RACE reads. The data contain some 730,000 distinct CDR3 sequences, over 20% of them singletons. The specimen sequenced was blood. The receptor source for this set is a man in his 70s in good health.

The chain carries TRBV7-6 and TRBJ1-1; weak D call: TRBD1 (5 bases). The V and J ends lost 5 bases and 7 bases respectively, with 17 bases between them. Germline V lookup: CDR1 SGHVS, CDR2 FNYEAQ. The CDR3 is made up of 14 amino acids. The CDR3 region has the DNA TGTGCCAGCAGCAACACCAGGGTTGGGGGTGAAGCTTTCTTT. It yields the protein CASSNTRVGGEAFF.

The table lists this clonotype with a few counts. The chain joins TRBV7-3 to TRBJ2-1; D is ambiguous. This CDR3 spans 12 amino acids. The germline CDR1 and CDR2 sequences are SGHTA and FQGTGA. V lost 2 bases to trimming and J lost 7 bases, with 6 bases between them. CDR3 protein: CASSLLPNEQFF. In DNA form, the CDR3 reads TGTGCCAGCAGCTTACTTCCTAATGAGCAGTTCTTC.

The chain has TRBV29-1 and TRBJ2-7; D unclear. V lost 3 bases and J 6 bases, leaving 15 bases between the germline ends. Germline CDR1 SQVTM, CDR2 ANQGSEA. The CDR3 is made up of 13 amino acids. The CDR3 here is CSVDVSGYREQYF. Here the CDR3 DNA reads TGCAGCGTTGACGTGTCAGGTTATCGCGAGCAGTACTTC.

This clonotype turned up a few times. A much larger clone lies a single base off, so this may be a read error. This rearrangement joins TRBV28 to TRBJ2-1; D is unclear. The CDR3 runs to 12 residues. The V end lost 6 bases, the J end lost 0 bases, and 3 bases lay between the germline ends. Looked up from germline, CDR1 is MDHEN and CDR2 is SYDVKM. CDR3 residues: CASRPSYNEQFF. CDR3 sequence (DNA): TGTGCCAGCAGGCCCTCCTACAATGAGCAGTTCTTC.

The chain has TRBV12-3 or TRBV12-4 and TRBJ2-7; a weak D match, TRBD1 (6 bases). The CDR3 spans 14 residues. The V end lost 6 bases, the J end lost 0 bases, and 12 bases lay between the germline ends. CDR3 region: CASSRGQNSYEQYF. CDR3 nucleotides: TGTGCCAGCAGCCGAGGACAGAACTCCTACGAGCAGTACTTC.

The rearrangement joins TRBV29-1 to TRBJ1-1; D unresolved. Trimming took 5 bases from V and 2 from J, leaving 18 bases between them. CDR1 and CDR2 (germline): SQVTM, ANQGSEA. This CDR3 has 15 residues. CDR3: CSVQITAGKNTEAFF. In nucleotides, the CDR3 is TGCAGCGTTCAAATTACGGCGGGGAAAAACACTGAAGCTTTCTTT.

This clonotype was counted only a few times. The chain couples TRBV20-1 to TRBJ2-3; 13 bases line up with TRBD2. The CDR3 totals 13 residues. With V trimmed by 5 bases and J by 6 bases, 2 bases remained unmatched. Looked up from germline, CDR1 is DFQATT and CDR2 is SNEGSKA (reference sequence). CDR3 protein: CSAGLAGVDTQYF. The CDR3 coding sequence is TGCAGTGCTGGACTAGCGGGAGTGGATACGCAGTATTTT.